This T cell receptor (beta chain) was observed in a study of beta chain features in type 1 diabetes. As for the study in general: The patients were much like the healthy donors in age, gender and cell yields. Study results and caveats: Moderately but significantly shorter TCRB CDR3s were found in Type 1 diabetes patients in all four CD4+ subsets.

Germline values: CDR1 LGHNA, CDR2 YSLEER. The CDR3 contains 18 residues. J lost 2 bases, V lost 0 bases, and 9 bases had no gene match. Expressed TCRB transcripts were sequenced because the isolated RNA had all been reverse transcribed beforehand. Sequencing used immunoSEQ multiplex PCR; TCRdb keeps in-frame clones, though not all of them. The data show 360,000 or so clones, about 20% seen once. Only a few counts were recorded for this clone. Antigen specificity is unknown. The chain uses TRBV4-3 and TRBJ2-3; 9 bases match TRBD2. Sequenced input: naive CD4+ T cells from blood. The TCR comes from a woman aged 18-29 years in good health. The CDR3 loop reads CASSQDFGAGGFTDTQYF. The CDR3 DNA follows: TGCGCCAGCAGCCAAGATTTTGGAGCGGGGGGTTTCACAGATACGCAGTATTTT.